The 4 T cell receptor beta chains in this list originate from one sample, sequenced in a study of blood T cell repertoires in COVID-19. Method: immunoSEQ multiplex PCR; TCRdb's copy keeps in-frame clones and lacks some. Of 200,000 or so clones in the sample, roughly 82% were seen once. The sample comprised peripheral blood. The receptors originated from a human donor in a cohort sampled during active COVID-19.

The gene calls are TRBV7-9 and TRBJ2-7; D is ambiguous. The CDR3 has 13 residues. Trimming stripped 3 bases from V and 7 bases from J, with 13 bases between. Germline values: CDR1 SEHNR, CDR2 FQNEAQ (reference sequence). CDR3 in amino acids: CASSLETFGEQYF. CDR3 nucleotides: TGTGCCAGCAGCTTGGAGACGTTCGGGGAGCAGTACTTC.

V and J are TRBV18 and TRBJ2-1; 7 nucleotides agree with TRBD1. The CDR3 has 14 residues. The ends lost 1 base at V and 5 bases at J; junction bases unmatched: 2. From germline, CDR1 is KGHSH and CDR2 LQKENI. DNA for the CDR3: TGTGCCAGCTCACCACAGGGGGCGAACAATGAGCAGTTCTTC. Translating gives CASSPQGANNEQFF.

CDR3 region: CASSRGTSSNQPQHF. CDR3 in DNA: TGTGCCAGCAGTCGTGGGACAAGTAGCAATCAGCCCCAGCATTTT. This rearrangement joins TRBV28 to TRBJ1-5, with D maybe TRBD1 (6 bases). This CDR3 has 15 amino acids. Trimming took off 5 bases at V and 0 bases at J, with 11 bases between the two ends. Germline V gene lookup returns CDR1 MDHEN and CDR2 SYDVKM.

The chain has TRBV3-1 (or the pseudogene TRBV3-2) and TRBJ2-7, with D unclear. This CDR3 has 12 residues. Trimming took off 0 bases at V and 4 bases at J, with 4 bases between the two ends. Germline V gene sequence: CDR1 LGHDT, CDR2 YNNKEL (reference sequence). The DNA for the CDR3 is TGTGCCAGCAGCCAAGATACTTACGAGCAGTACTTC. Encoded protein: CASSQDTYEQYF.